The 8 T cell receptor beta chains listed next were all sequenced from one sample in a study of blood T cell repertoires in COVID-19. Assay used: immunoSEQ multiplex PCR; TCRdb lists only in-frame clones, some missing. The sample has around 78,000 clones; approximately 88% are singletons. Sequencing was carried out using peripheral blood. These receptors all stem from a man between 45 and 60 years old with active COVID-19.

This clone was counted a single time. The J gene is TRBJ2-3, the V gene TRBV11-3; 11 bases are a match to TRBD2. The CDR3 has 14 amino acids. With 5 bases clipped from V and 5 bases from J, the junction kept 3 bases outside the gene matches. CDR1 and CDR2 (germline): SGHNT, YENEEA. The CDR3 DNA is TGTGCCAGCAGCGCGACTAGCGGGGTAGATACGCAGTATTTT. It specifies CASSATSGVDTQYF.

CDR3 sequence (DNA): TGCGCCAGCAGCTCGGACAGGCGAGCTGGGGCCAACGTCCTGACTTTC. It codes for CASSSDRRAGANVLTF. The chain employs TRBV5-1 and TRBJ2-6, with TRBD1 matching over 7 bases. V shed 3 bases, J shed 2 bases, and the junction held 5 bases outside the gene matches. Germline CDR1 reads SGHRS; CDR2 reads YFSETQ. This CDR3 has 16 amino acids.

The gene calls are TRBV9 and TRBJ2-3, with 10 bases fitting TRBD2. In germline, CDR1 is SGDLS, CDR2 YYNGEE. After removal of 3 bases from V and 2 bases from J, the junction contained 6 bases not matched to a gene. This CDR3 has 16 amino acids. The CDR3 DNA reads TGTGCCAGCAGCGCTAGCGGGAGCTCCGACACAGATACGCAGTATTTT. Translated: CASSASGSSDTDTQYF.

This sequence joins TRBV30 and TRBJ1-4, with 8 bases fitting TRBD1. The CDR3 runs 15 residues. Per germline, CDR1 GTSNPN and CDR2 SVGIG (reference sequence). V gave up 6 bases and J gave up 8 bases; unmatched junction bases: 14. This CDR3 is CACNPRTGSQEKLFF. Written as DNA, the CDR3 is TGTGCCTGCAACCCCCGGACAGGGTCACAGGAAAAACTGTTTTTT.

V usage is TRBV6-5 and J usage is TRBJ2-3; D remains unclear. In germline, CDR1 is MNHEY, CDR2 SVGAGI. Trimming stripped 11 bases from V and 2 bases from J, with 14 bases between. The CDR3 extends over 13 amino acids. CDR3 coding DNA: TGTGCCGGCTCCTTGGGCACCACAGATACGCAGTATTTT. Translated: CAGSLGTTDTQYF.

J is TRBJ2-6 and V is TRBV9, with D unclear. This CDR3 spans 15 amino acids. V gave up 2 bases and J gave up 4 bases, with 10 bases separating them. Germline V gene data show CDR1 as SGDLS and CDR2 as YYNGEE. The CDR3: CASSVSPLGANVLTF. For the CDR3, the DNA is TGTGCCAGCAGCGTCTCCCCCCTGGGGGCCAACGTCCTGACTTTC.

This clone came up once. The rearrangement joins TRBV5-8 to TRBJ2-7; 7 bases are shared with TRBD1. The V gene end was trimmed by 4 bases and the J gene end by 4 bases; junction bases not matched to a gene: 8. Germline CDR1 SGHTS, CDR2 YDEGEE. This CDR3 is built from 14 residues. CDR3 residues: CASSPTGTAYEQYF. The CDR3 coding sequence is TGTGCCAGCAGCCCGACCGGGACAGCATACGAGCAGTACTTC.

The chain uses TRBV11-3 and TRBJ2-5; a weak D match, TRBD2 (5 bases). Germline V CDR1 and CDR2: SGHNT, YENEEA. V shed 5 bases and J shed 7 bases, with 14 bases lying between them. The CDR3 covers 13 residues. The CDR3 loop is CASSLDSEGTQYF. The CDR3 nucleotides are TGTGCCAGCAGCCTTGACTCTGAGGGGACCCAGTACTTC.